The 25 T cell receptor beta chains below were found in one sample sequenced in a study of radiotherapy plus CTLA-4 blockade in lung cancer. The protocol was immunoSEQ multiplex PCR, while the TCRdb copy is restricted to in-frame clones and leaves out a portion. The table records about 85,000 clones, more than 75% of them present only once. The material was peripheral blood, obtained from a patient treated with radiotherapy plus ipilimumab. These receptors all come from a human donor with non-small cell lung cancer who had a partial response to radiotherapy plus ipilimumab.

This clone was recorded once. The gene calls are TRBV2 and TRBJ2-1; 7 bases are a match to TRBD2. V lost 8 bases and J lost 1; bases outside the gene matches: 8. The CDR3 covers 15 residues. Germline CDR1 reads SNHLY; CDR2 reads FYNNEI. The CDR3 here is CASVRAGVSYNEQFF. The CDR3 DNA sequence: TGTGCCAGCGTCCGCGCGGGAGTGTCCTACAATGAGCAGTTCTTC.

The chain is built from TRBV6-4 and TRBJ2-1; D unclear. The V end was cut by 6 bases, the J end by 0 bases, with 9 bases between. The germline V gene encodes CDR1 MRHNA and CDR2 SNTAGT. The CDR3 is 14 residues long. This chain's CDR3 is CASRPFSSYNEQFF. The DNA for the CDR3 is TGTGCCAGCAGACCATTCAGCTCCTACAATGAGCAGTTCTTC.

V is TRBV27 and J is TRBJ2-5, with D possibly being TRBD2 (6 bases). In germline, CDR1 is MNHEY, CDR2 SMNVEV (reference sequence). Trimming took 2 bases from V and 4 from J, leaving 11 bases between them. This CDR3 spans 14 amino acids. DNA of the CDR3: TGTGCCAGCAGTTTAGGCTCCGGGGGAGAGACCCAGTACTTC. Its protein is CASSLGSGGETQYF.

This clone was recorded only once. The chain links TRBV28 to TRBJ2-5; 12 bases are a match to TRBD2. Germline CDR1 MDHEN, CDR2 SYDVKM. The length of the CDR3 is 17 residues. Unmatched junction bases numbered 10, after V lost 4 bases and J lost 4 bases. In nucleotides, the CDR3 is TGTGCCAGCAGTTCGACTAGCGGGAGACGCCGGACAGAGACCCAGTACTTC. Its protein is CASSSTSGRRRTETQYF.

CDR3 sequence (DNA): TGTGCCAGCAGCGACGCGGACAGCTATGGCTACACCTTC. This gives the protein CASSDADSYGYTF. The rearrangement joins TRBV7-2 to TRBJ1-2, with D possibly TRBD1 on 6 matching bases. From germline, CDR1 is SGHTA and CDR2 FQGNSA. V was pared by 5 bases and J by 4 bases, with 11 bases between. The CDR3 is 13 residues long.

J is TRBJ2-5 and V is TRBV7-2; no firm D call. This CDR3 contains 13 residues. Trimming left V 6 bases short and J 1 base short, with 9 bases between. Germline V gene data show CDR1 as SGHTA and CDR2 as FQGNSA. CDR3 sequence: CASSGTLQETQYF. CDR3 bases: TGTGCCAGCAGTGGCACCCTCCAAGAGACCCAGTACTTC. Combining the CDR3 with reference TRBV7-2 and TRBJ2-5 gives the whole variable domain GAGVSQSPSNKVTEKGKDVELRCDPISGHTALYWYRQSLGQGLEFLIYFQGNSAPDKSGLPSDRFSAERTGGSVSTLTIQRTQQEDSAVYLCASSGTLQETQYFGPGTRLLVL.

This chain uses TRBV5-1 with TRBJ2-7; D is unclear. The CDR3 spans 16 residues. The V end lost 3 bases, the J end lost 0 bases, and 16 bases lay between the germline ends. Germline V gives CDR1 SGHRS, CDR2 YFSETQ. The CDR3 here is CASSSSTTLTSYEQYF. The DNA for the CDR3 is TGCGCCAGCAGCTCAAGTACTACCCTAACCTCCTACGAGCAGTACTTC.

This clone was seen more than once but under ten times. The chain recombines TRBV28 with TRBJ1-3; D remains ambiguous. The germline gives CDR1 MDHEN, CDR2 SYDVKM. CDR3 length: 15 residues. V lost 6 bases to trimming and J lost 0 bases, with 12 bases between them. CDR3 sequence (DNA): TGTGCCAGCAGCAATACGGGGTCCTCTGGAAACACCATATATTTT. Encoded protein: CASSNTGSSGNTIYF.

The genes are TRBV7-3 and TRBJ2-1, with 8 bases fitting TRBD1. This CDR3 spans 14 amino acids. Trimming took 6 bases from V and 5 from J; bases not matched to a gene: 6. Per germline, CDR1 SGHTA and CDR2 FQGTGA. This CDR3 reads CASSRRGPDNEQFF. CDR3 DNA: TGTGCCAGCAGTCGCAGGGGGCCCGACAATGAGCAGTTCTTC.

This clone has only a few counts. This rearrangement joins TRBV6-1 to TRBJ2-7; 10 nucleotides agree with TRBD1. The CDR3 spans 15 residues. After removal of 6 bases from V and 2 bases from J, the junction contained 7 bases not matched to a gene. CDR1 and CDR2 (germline): MNHNS, SASEGT. The CDR3 DNA sequence: TGTGCCAGCAGCAAAGCAGGGACAGGGGCCTACGAGCAGTACGTC. Translating it yields CASSKAGTGAYEQYV.

The rearrangement uses TRBV28 and TRBJ2-1; 7 bases fit TRBD1. In germline, CDR1 is MDHEN, CDR2 SYDVKM. The CDR3 is made up of 19 amino acids. V dropped 6 bases and J dropped 6; count of bases not matched to a gene: 23. The CDR3 is CASSTRRDRPELLTNEQFF. The CDR3 region has the DNA TGTGCCAGCAGCACAAGACGGGACAGACCGGAGCTACTAACCAATGAGCAGTTCTTC.

This chain joins TRBV28 and TRBJ2-7, with D perhaps TRBD2 (6 bases). The length of the CDR3 is 13 residues. Trimming removed 5 bases at V and 2 bases at J, with 10 bases between. The germline V gene encodes CDR1 MDHEN and CDR2 SYDVKM. The CDR3 loop is CASSRDLAYEQYV. The DNA for the CDR3 is TGTGCCAGCAGTAGGGACTTGGCCTACGAGCAGTACGTC.

The chain couples TRBV25-1 to TRBJ1-2, with D maybe TRBD1 (6 bases). Germline loops: CDR1 MGHDK, CDR2 SYGVNS. The CDR3 has 14 amino acids. Trimming shortened V by 4 bases and J by 7 bases, and 16 bases separated the two germline ends. CDR3 protein: CASSVLDSGSGYTF. As DNA, the CDR3 is TGTGCCAGCAGTGTACTGGACAGCGGCTCTGGCTACACCTTC.

Here the CDR3 reads CAWSRGAALEAFF. CDR3 DNA: TGTGCCTGGAGCCGCGGGGCAGCGCTGGAAGCTTTCTTT. This chain connects TRBV30 to TRBJ1-1; D may be TRBD1 (5 bases). V was trimmed by 3 bases and J by 8 bases, leaving 16 bases between them. The V gene's germline CDR1 is GTSNPN and CDR2 SVGIG (reference sequence). The CDR3 runs to 13 residues.

V and J are TRBV28 and TRBJ2-7, with 9 positions matching TRBD1. The CDR3 has 14 residues. CDR1 MDHEN and CDR2 SYDVKM come from the germline V gene. The junction had 10 bases not matched to a gene; V was cut back by 8 bases and J by 5 bases. The CDR3 coding sequence is TGTGCCAGCTCTTTCCCGGGACAGGGAAACGAGCAGTACGTC. Amino acid sequence: CASSFPGQGNEQYV.

This clone was detected a few times. The chain carries TRBV28 and TRBJ1-2; D remains unclear. Germline loops: CDR1 MDHEN, CDR2 SYDVKM. Trimming took 2 bases from V and 4 from J, leaving 14 bases between them. This CDR3 is built from 15 residues. The CDR3 here is CASSLSETYGYGYTF. The CDR3 bases are TGTGCCAGCAGTTTAAGCGAAACCTATGGCTATGGCTACACCTTC.

A remark on this clone: The identical CDR3 is also encoded by other nucleotide sequences in the sample. This chain joins TRBV19 and TRBJ1-5, with unresolved D. The germline V gene has CDR1 LNHDA and CDR2 SQIVND (reference sequence). Trimming left V 1 base short and J 7 bases short, with 5 bases between. This CDR3 comprises 12 residues. The CDR3 sequence is CASSIGVQPQHF. CDR3 DNA: TGTGCCAGTAGTATAGGAGTACAGCCCCAGCATTTT.

The chain is built from TRBV18 and TRBJ2-5; D ambiguous. Germline loops: CDR1 KGHSH, CDR2 LQKENI. The CDR3 loop spans 16 amino acids. Trimming cost V 3 bases and J 7 bases, with 21 bases left between them. CDR3 DNA: TGTGCCAGCTCACCGCCCGGGTCCCTCGTTGATGGGACCCAGTACTTC. Its protein product is CASSPPGSLVDGTQYF.

The chain uses TRBV11-2 and TRBJ2-3, with 8 positions matching TRBD2. The length of the CDR3 is 18 residues. Germline values: CDR1 SGHAT, CDR2 FQNNGV. Trimming took 5 bases from V and 4 from J; bases not matched to a gene: 17. The CDR3 DNA is TGTGCCAGCAGCCTCCATCTCATTCGGGGGGGAATCTCAGATACGCAGTATTTT. It encodes CASSLHLIRGGISDTQYF.

V gene TRBV7-8 combines with J gene TRBJ1-4; D remains ambiguous. The CDR3 spans 17 residues. CDR1 and CDR2 from the germline V gene are SGHVS and FQNEAQ. Trimming removed 3 bases from V and 0 bases from J, with 14 bases in between. The CDR3 DNA follows: TGTGCCAGCAGCTTTATTCAAAGCGCTTCAACTAATGAAAAACTGTTTTTT. Translation gives CASSFIQSASTNEKLFF.

J is TRBJ2-7 and V is TRBV6-5, with D possibly being TRBD2 (7 bases). V lost 6 bases, J lost 5 bases, and 14 bases lay in between. The CDR3 has 13 residues. Germline V gene sequence: CDR1 MNHEY, CDR2 SVGAGI. The DNA for the CDR3 is TGTGCCAGCAGGAGCAGGGGAGGGAACGAGCAGTACGTC. Its protein is CASRSRGGNEQYV.

In its sample, this clone was seen once. The chain recombines TRBV6-6 with TRBJ1-1; 7 bases are shared with TRBD1. Looked up from germline, CDR1 is MNHNY and CDR2 is SVGAGI (reference sequence). The junction had 8 bases not matched to a gene; V was cut back by 10 bases and J by 6 bases. The CDR3 loop spans 12 amino acids. The CDR3 sequence is CATSDRVAEAFF. Written as DNA, the CDR3 is TGTGCCACTTCAGACAGGGTTGCTGAAGCTTTCTTT.

The V gene is TRBV14, the J gene TRBJ2-2; D gene ambiguous. Trimming shortened V by 1 base and J by 5 bases, and 5 bases separated the two germline ends. Looked up from germline, CDR1 is SGHDN and CDR2 is FVKESK. The length of the CDR3 is 13 residues. The CDR3 here is CASSQAVTGELFF. The CDR3 nucleotides read TGTGCCAGCAGCCAAGCGGTAACCGGGGAGCTGTTTTTT.

The chain employs TRBV19 and TRBJ2-2; 11 nucleotides match TRBD1. Germline CDR1 LNHDA, CDR2 SQIVND (reference sequence). The CDR3 has 15 residues. V lost 8 bases, J lost 4 bases, and 6 bases stayed unmatched. This CDR3 reads CASVTGTGGTGELFF. CDR3 in DNA: TGTGCCAGTGTAACCGGGACAGGGGGCACCGGGGAGCTGTTTTTT.

Only a few counts were recorded for this clone. The chain employs TRBV28 and TRBJ1-3; perhaps TRBD1 as D (6 bases). V was pared by 10 bases and J by 4 bases, with 14 bases between. Germline CDR1 MDHEN, CDR2 SYDVKM. This CDR3 comprises 13 residues. In DNA, the CDR3 is TGTGCCACATATCGAGGGGGAGGAAACACCATATATTTT. This gives the protein CATYRGGGNTIYF.